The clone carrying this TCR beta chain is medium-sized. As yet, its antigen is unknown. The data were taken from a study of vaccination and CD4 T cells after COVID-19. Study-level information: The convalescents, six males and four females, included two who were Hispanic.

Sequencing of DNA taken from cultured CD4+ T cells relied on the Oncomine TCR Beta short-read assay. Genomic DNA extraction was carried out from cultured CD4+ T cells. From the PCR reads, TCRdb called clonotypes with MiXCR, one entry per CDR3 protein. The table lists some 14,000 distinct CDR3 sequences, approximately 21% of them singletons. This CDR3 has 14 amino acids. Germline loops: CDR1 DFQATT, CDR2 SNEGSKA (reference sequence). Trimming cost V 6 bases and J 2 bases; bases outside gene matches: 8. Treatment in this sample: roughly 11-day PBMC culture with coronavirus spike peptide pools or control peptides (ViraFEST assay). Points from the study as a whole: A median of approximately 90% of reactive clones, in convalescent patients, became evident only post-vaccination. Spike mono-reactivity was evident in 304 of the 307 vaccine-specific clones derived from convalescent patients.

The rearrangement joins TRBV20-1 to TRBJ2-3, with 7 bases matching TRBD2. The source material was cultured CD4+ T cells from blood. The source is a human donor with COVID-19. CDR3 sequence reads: CSAISGSPTDTQYF. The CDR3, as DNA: TGCAGTGCCATTAGCGGGTCACCCACAGATACGCAGTATTTT.